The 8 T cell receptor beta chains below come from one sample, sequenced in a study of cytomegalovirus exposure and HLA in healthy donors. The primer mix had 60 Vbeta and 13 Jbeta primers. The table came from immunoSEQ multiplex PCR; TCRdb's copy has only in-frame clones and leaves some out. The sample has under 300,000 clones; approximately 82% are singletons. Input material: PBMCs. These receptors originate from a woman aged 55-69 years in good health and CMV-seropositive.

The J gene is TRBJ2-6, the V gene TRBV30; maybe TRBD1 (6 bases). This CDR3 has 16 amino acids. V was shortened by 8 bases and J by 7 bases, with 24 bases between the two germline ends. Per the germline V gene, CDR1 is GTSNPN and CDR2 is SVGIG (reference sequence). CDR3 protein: CANPGQWIRGANVLTF. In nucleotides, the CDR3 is TGTGCCAATCCGGGACAATGGATCCGGGGCGCCAACGTCCTGACTTTC.

CDR3 sequence: CASSDDLRDTGSYGYTF. The CDR3 DNA is TGTGCCAGCAGCGACGACCTCCGGGACACAGGTAGCTATGGCTACACCTTC. This chain links TRBV5-6 with TRBJ1-2; D is perhaps TRBD1 (6 bases). Germline loops: CDR1 SGHDT, CDR2 YYEEEE. The CDR3 contains 17 residues. Trimming cost V 4 bases and J 4 bases, with 23 bases left between them.

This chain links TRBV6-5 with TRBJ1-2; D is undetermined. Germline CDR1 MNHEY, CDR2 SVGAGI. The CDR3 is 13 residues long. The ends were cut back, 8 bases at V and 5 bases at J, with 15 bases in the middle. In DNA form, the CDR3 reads TGTGCCAGCCGGCCCGGGAGTTTGTATGGCTACACCTTC. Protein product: CASRPGSLYGYTF.

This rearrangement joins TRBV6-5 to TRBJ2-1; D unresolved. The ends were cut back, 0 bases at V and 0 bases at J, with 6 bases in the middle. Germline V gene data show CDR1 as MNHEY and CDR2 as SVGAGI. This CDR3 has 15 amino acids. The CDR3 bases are TGTGCCAGCAGTTACTCGAGGAGCTCCTACAATGAGCAGTTCTTC. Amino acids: CASSYSRSSYNEQFF.

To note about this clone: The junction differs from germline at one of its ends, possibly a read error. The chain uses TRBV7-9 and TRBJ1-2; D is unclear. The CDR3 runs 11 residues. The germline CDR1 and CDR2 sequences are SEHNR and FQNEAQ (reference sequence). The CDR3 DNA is TGTGCCAGCAGCTCTAATTATGGCTACACCTTC. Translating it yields CASSSNYGYTF.

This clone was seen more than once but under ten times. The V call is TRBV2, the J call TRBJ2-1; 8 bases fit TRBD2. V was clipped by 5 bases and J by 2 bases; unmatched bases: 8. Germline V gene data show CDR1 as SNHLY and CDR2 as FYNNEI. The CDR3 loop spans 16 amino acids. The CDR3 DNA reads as TGTGCCAGCAGTCCCTATACTAGCGGCCCCTACAATGAGCAGTTCTTC. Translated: CASSPYTSGPYNEQFF.

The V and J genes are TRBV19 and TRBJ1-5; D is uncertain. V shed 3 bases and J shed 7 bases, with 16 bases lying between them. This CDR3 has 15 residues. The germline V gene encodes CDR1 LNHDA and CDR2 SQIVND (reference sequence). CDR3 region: CASSIVGGRYQPQHF. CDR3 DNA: TGTGCCAGTAGTATCGTAGGAGGTAGGTACCAGCCCCAGCATTTT.

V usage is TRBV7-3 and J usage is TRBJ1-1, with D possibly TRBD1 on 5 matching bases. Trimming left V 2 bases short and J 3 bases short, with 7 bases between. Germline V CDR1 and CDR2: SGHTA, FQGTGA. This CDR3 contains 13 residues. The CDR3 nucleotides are TGTGCCAGCAGCTTATCCAGGGACACTGAAGCTTTCTTT. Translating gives CASSLSRDTEAFF.